The 8 T cell receptor beta chains below were found in one sample sequenced in a study of beta chain features in type 1 diabetes. Sequencing targeted expressed TCRB transcripts, as all isolated RNA had been reverse transcribed. TCRdb keeps only in-frame clones here, not all; method: immunoSEQ multiplex PCR. The sample lists roughly 610,000 clones, about a sixth occurring once. Input material: naive CD4+ T cells from blood. Every receptor here comes from a man aged 18 to 29 in good health.

This clone was recorded a few times. The chain employs TRBV7-6 and TRBJ1-2; the D is unclear. The CDR3 sequence is 12 residues long. V lost 2 bases and J 7 bases, leaving 8 bases between the germline ends. Germline values: CDR1 SGHVS, CDR2 FNYEAQ. CDR3 loop: CASSLPGRGYTF. CDR3 in DNA: TGTGCCAGCAGCTTACCAGGACGTGGCTACACCTTC.

The J gene is TRBJ2-2, the V gene TRBV4-2, with a possible D match to TRBD2 (6 bases). Germline V gene data show CDR1 as LGHNA and CDR2 as YNFKEQ. This CDR3 spans 16 amino acids. Trimming pared 0 bases from V and 7 bases from J, leaving 15 bases between. As DNA, the CDR3 is TGTGCCAGCAGCCAAGATCGGACTAAGGAGGGCGGGGAGCTGTTTTTT. Its translation is CASSQDRTKEGGELFF.

J is TRBJ1-1 and V is TRBV18; TRBD1 aligns across 8 bases. Trimming at V came to 5 bases and at J to 1 base, leaving 6 bases not matched to a gene. This CDR3 is built from 15 residues. In germline, CDR1 is KGHSH, CDR2 LQKENI. The CDR3 here is CASSDKGTGNTEAFF. Written as DNA, the CDR3 is TGTGCCAGCTCAGACAAAGGGACAGGGAACACTGAAGCTTTCTTT.

This clone showed up just a few times. V is TRBV4-3 and J is TRBJ1-2, with D possibly being TRBD1 (6 bases). Germline CDR1 is LGHNA and CDR2 is YSLEER. This CDR3 spans 14 amino acids. V lost 0 bases and J lost 4, with 9 bases in between. The DNA of the CDR3 is TGCGCCAGCAGCCAAGATGCCAGGGGCTATGGCTACACCTTC. Translation gives CASSQDARGYGYTF.

This clone was seen a few times. The chain couples TRBV2 to TRBJ2-1; 8 positions agree with TRBD2. The CDR3 has 14 residues. The V gene end was trimmed by 10 bases and the J gene end by 8 bases; junction bases not matched to a gene: 13. The germline V gene encodes CDR1 SNHLY and CDR2 FYNNEI. CDR3 nucleotide sequence: TGTGCCACCACCGGGACTAGATGGGACCATGAGCAGTTCTTC. Translated, it gives CATTGTRWDHEQFF.

The J gene is TRBJ2-7, the V gene TRBV7-9; weak D call: TRBD1 (6 bases). V lost 5 bases and J 7 bases, leaving 15 bases between the germline ends. The length of the CDR3 is 13 residues. CDR1 is SEHNR, CDR2 FQNEAQ, per germline (reference sequence). In DNA, the CDR3 is TGTGCCAGCAGCGGGGATCAGGGGCGGGAGCAGTACTTC. This encodes CASSGDQGREQYF.

The chain has TRBV12-5 and TRBJ2-1, with D perhaps TRBD1 (7 bases). Germline-derived CDR1 and CDR2 are LGHNT and FRNRAP. V lost 1 base, J lost 5 bases, and 15 bases lay in between. The CDR3 sequence is 16 residues long. The CDR3 here is CASGLARGTDNNEQFF. Written as DNA, the CDR3 is TGTGCTAGTGGTTTGGCTCGCGGGACAGACAACAATGAGCAGTTCTTC.

The chain links TRBV5-1 to TRBJ2-2; D tentatively fits TRBD1 or TRBD2 (5 bases each). Germline assignment: CDR1 SGHRS and CDR2 YFSETQ. Trimming took off 3 bases at V and 4 bases at J, with 16 bases between the two ends. This CDR3 comprises 16 residues. CDR3 in amino acids: CASSSRSGALTGELFF. In DNA form, the CDR3 reads TGCGCCAGCAGCTCCCGGTCCGGGGCGCTCACCGGGGAGCTGTTTTTT.